Reported below is one TCR beta chain. What it binds is unknown. V lost 5 bases and J lost 1, with 15 bases in between. The CDR3 sequence is 15 residues long. Germline V gene lookup returns CDR1 SGHVS and CDR2 FNYEAQ. This entry belongs to a study of cytomegalovirus exposure and HLA in healthy donors. Study-wide points: It is likely that the observed cluster of highly shared sequence variants was a sequencing artifact.

The study ran its PCR with 60 Vbeta and 13 Jbeta primers. Sequencing was performed with immunoSEQ multiplex PCR; in TCRdb, only in-frame clones are kept and a portion is missing. The sample includes roughly 100,000 clones, under 85% of them seen just once. This TCR was recovered from a man aged 35 to 55 in good health and CMV-seronegative. Source material: PBMCs. This sequence joins TRBV7-6 and TRBJ2-7; no clear D. For the CDR3, the DNA is TGTGCCAGCAGCAAAGACACAAGCCAGTCCTACGAGCAGTACTTC. Amino acids: CASSKDTSQSYEQYF.